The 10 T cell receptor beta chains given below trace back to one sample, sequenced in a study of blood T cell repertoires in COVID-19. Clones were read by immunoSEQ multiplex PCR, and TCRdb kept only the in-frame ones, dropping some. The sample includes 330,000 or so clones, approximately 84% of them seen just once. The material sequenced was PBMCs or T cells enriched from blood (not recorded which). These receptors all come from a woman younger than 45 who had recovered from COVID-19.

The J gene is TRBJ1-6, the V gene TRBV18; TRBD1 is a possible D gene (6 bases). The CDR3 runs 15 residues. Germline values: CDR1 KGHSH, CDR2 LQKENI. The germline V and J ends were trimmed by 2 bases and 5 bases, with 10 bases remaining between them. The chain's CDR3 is CASSPGQPDNSPLHF. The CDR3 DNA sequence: TGTGCCAGCTCACCAGGACAGCCAGATAATTCACCCCTCCACTTT.

The CDR3 sequence: CASSQGLRGKGTQYF. CDR3 coding DNA: TGCGCCAGCAGCCAAGGACTTCGGGGTAAGGGTACGCAGTATTTT. The rearrangement joins TRBV4-1 to TRBJ2-3, with D possibly being TRBD2 (5 bases). V was trimmed by 1 base and J by 8 bases, leaving 16 bases between them. The CDR3 length is 15 residues. Per germline, CDR1 MGHRA and CDR2 YSYEKL.

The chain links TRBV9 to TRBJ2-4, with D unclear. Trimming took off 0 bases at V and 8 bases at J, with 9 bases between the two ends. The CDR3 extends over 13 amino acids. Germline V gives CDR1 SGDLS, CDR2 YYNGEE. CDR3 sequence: CASSVAGEDIQYF. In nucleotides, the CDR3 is TGTGCCAGCAGCGTAGCCGGAGAGGACATTCAGTACTTC.

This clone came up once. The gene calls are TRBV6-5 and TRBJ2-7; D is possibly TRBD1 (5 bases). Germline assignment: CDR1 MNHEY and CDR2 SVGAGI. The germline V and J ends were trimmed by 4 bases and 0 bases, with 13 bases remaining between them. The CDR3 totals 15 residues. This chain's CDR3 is CASSSYVQGSYEQYF. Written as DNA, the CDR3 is TGTGCCAGCAGTTCTTACGTCCAGGGCTCCTACGAGCAGTACTTC.

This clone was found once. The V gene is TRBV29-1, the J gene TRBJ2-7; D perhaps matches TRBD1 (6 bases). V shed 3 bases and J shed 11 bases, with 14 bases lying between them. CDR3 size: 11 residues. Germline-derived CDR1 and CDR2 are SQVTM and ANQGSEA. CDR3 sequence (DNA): TGCAGCGTTGAGGTGGGGGCATATGAGTACTTC. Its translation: CSVEVGAYEYF.

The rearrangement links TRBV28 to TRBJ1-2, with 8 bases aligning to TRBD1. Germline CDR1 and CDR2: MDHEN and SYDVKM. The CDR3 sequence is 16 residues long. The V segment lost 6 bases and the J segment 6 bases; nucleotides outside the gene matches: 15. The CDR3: CASSPPPGTGKDGYTF. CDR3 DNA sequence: TGTGCCAGCAGCCCACCCCCCGGGACAGGTAAAGATGGCTACACCTTC.

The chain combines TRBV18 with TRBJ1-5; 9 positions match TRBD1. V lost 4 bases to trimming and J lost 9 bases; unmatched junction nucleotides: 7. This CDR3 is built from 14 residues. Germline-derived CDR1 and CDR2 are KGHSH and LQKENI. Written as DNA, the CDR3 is TGTGCCAGCTCACGGGACAGGGATTCTCTGCCCCAGCATTTT. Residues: CASSRDRDSLPQHF.

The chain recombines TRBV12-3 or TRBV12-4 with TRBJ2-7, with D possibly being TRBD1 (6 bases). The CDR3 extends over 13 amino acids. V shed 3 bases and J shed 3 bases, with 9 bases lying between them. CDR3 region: CASSLGTYYEQYF. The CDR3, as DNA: TGTGCCAGCAGTTTGGGGACATACTACGAGCAGTACTTC.

Here the CDR3 DNA reads TGTGCCAGCAGCTCTCAGGGGCTAGGTTGGAAAAATGAGCAGTTCTTC. It is translated as CASSSQGLGWKNEQFF. The V gene is TRBV13, the J gene TRBJ2-1, with D perhaps TRBD1 (6 bases). There are 16 residues in the CDR3. V was trimmed by 4 bases and J by 7 bases, leaving 20 bases between them. The germline gives CDR1 PRHDT, CDR2 FYEKMQ (reference sequence). Filled out from reference TRBV13 and TRBJ2-1, the complete variable domain reads AAGVIQSPRHLIKEKRETATLKCYPIPRHDTVYWYQQGPGQDPQFLISFYEKMQSDKGSIPDRFSAQQFSDYHSELNMSSLELGDSALYFCASSSQGLGWKNEQFFGPGTRLTVL.

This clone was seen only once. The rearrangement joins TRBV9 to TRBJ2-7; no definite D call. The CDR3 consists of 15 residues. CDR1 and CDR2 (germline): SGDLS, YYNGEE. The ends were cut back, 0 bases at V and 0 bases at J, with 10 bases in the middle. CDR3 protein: CASSVGAASSYEQYF. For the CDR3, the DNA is TGTGCCAGCAGCGTAGGGGCCGCAAGCTCCTACGAGCAGTACTTC.